These 22 T cell receptor beta chains originate from one sample sequenced in a study of T cell repertoires in aging, cancer and after chemotherapy. Rearranged V-D-J TRB sequences were amplified with a mixed TRB-A/B primer pool. A single record per CDR3 protein comes from TCRdb applying MiXCR to the multiplex PCR reads. The table includes approximately 6,300 distinct CDR3 sequences, under 35% detected once. TCR beta rearrangements were amplified from peripheral blood genomic DNA. Input material: blood. These receptors were taken from a human donor with a blood cancer.

The gene calls are TRBV18 and TRBJ2-7; D is unclear. Germline V gene data show CDR1 as KGHSH and CDR2 as LQKENI. There are 12 residues in the CDR3. Trimming cost V 6 bases and J 3 bases, with 9 bases left between them. In nucleotides, the CDR3 is TGTGCCAGCTCCCCTGGTCGCTACGAGCAGTACTTC. Protein sequence: CASSPGRYEQYF.

This rearrangement joins TRBV12-3 or TRBV12-4 to TRBJ2-7; no firm D call. With 3 bases removed from V and 1 base from J, the gap between germline ends came to 16 bases. The CDR3 has 16 residues. CDR3 residues: CASSLGLSGGSYEQYF. The CDR3 coding sequence is TGTGCCAGCAGTTTGGGGTTAAGTGGCGGATCCTACGAGCAGTACTTC.

The chain links TRBV12-3 or TRBV12-4 to TRBJ1-5; D is perhaps TRBD1 (5 bases). The V gene lost 6 bases and the J gene lost 0 bases, with 15 bases spanning the gap. The CDR3 extends over 16 amino acids. The CDR3 loop is CASSEPGPYSNQPQHF. CDR3 bases: TGTGCCAGCAGCGAACCGGGACCATATAGCAATCAGCCCCAGCATTTT.

In this sample, this clonotype is medium-sized. V gene TRBV29-1 combines with J gene TRBJ1-2; D may be TRBD1 (6 bases). CDR1 and CDR2 (germline): SQVTM, ANQGSEA. The CDR3 sequence is 14 residues long. V lost 6 bases, J lost 8 bases, and 22 bases lay in between. The CDR3 sequence: CSVMTGDGLRGYTF. The DNA of the CDR3 is TGCAGCGTGATGACAGGTGACGGTCTGCGGGGCTACACCTTC.

The V gene is TRBV7-9, the J gene TRBJ1-1, with D tentatively TRBD1 (5 bases). There are 15 residues in the CDR3. V was pared by 6 bases and J by 3 bases, with 17 bases between. Per the germline V gene, CDR1 is SEHNR and CDR2 is FQNEAQ (reference sequence). The DNA of the CDR3 is TGTGCCAGCAGGTGGATCGATCGGGGGTACACTGAAGCTTTCTTT. Translation gives CASRWIDRGYTEAFF.

By frequency in the sample, this clonotype is medium-sized. This chain uses TRBV19 with TRBJ2-3; D might be TRBD1 or TRBD2, each matching 5 bases. Germline V lookup: CDR1 LNHDA, CDR2 SQIVND (reference sequence). There are 14 residues in the CDR3. V lost 5 bases to trimming and J lost 3 bases, with 12 bases between them. The CDR3 nucleotides read TGTGCCAGTAGTCGGGGCCTTGGGACAGATACGCAGTATTTT. Residues: CASSRGLGTDTQYF. The entire variable domain, with the rest obtained from reference TRBV19 and TRBJ2-3, is as follows: DGGITQSPKYLFRKEGQNVTLSCEQNLNHDAMYWYRQDPGQGLRLIYYSQIVNDFQKGDIAEGYSVSREKKESFPLTVTSAQKNPTAFYLCASSRGLGTDTQYFGPGTRLTVL.

The V and J genes are TRBV6-5 and TRBJ2-5; 7 bases align to TRBD2. V was clipped by 2 bases and J by 7 bases; unmatched bases: 16. Per germline, CDR1 MNHEY and CDR2 SVGAGI. This CDR3 is built from 17 residues. CDR3 region: CASSYGRGWTKRGTQYF. In nucleotides, the CDR3 is TGTGCCAGCAGTTACGGTCGGGGGTGGACCAAGCGGGGGACCCAGTACTTC.

This clonotype is labeled as medium-sized. This chain joins TRBV6-5 and TRBJ2-5; maybe TRBD1 (6 bases). The CDR3 is 17 amino acids. CDR1 is MNHEY, CDR2 SVGAGI, per germline. Trimming took off 0 bases at V and 3 bases at J, with 17 bases between the two ends. As DNA, the CDR3 is TGTGCCAGCAGTTACTCAAACAGGGTCATCGGGAAAGAGACCCAGTACTTC. This gives the protein CASSYSNRVIGKETQYF.

By its share, this clonotype is medium-sized. The CDR3 DNA reads TGTGCCAGCAGCTTAGAGCAGGGGCCCTACGAGCAGTACTTC. It encodes CASSLEQGPYEQYF. The chain joins TRBV11-3 to TRBJ2-7; D might be TRBD1 (6 bases). V was pared by 0 bases and J by 2 bases, with 8 bases between. The CDR3 spans 14 residues. Germline V gene lookup returns CDR1 SGHNT and CDR2 YENEEA.

The table lists this clonotype with a few counts. The V and J genes are TRBV24-1 and TRBJ2-3, with D possibly called TRBD1 or TRBD2 (5 bases each). CDR1 KGHDR and CDR2 SFDVKD come from the germline V gene. This CDR3 is 17 amino acids long. V lost 2 bases and J lost 1, with 15 bases in between. The CDR3 DNA reads TGTGCCACCAGTGATTGGGGGACCGGCAACGGCACAGATACGCAGTATTTT. Its protein product is CATSDWGTGNGTDTQYF.

This clonotype was observed a handful of times. This sequence joins TRBV15 and TRBJ1-6, with D possibly being TRBD1 (6 bases). The CDR3 length is 17 residues. CDR1 and CDR2 (germline): LNHNV, YYDKDF (reference sequence). Trimming took 1 base from V and 10 from J, leaving 20 bases between them. The CDR3 region has the DNA TGTGCCACCAGCAGAGCCAATTACAGGGTTTTTGACTCACCCCTCCACTTT. Its protein is CATSRANYRVFDSPLHF.

This clonotype is classed as medium-sized. V gene TRBV5-5 combines with J gene TRBJ2-7; D possibly matches TRBD1 or TRBD2 (5 bases each). Deletions cut 0 bases from V and 4 bases from J, with 5 bases between. The germline V gene has CDR1 SGHKS and CDR2 YYEKEE (reference sequence). CDR3 size: 12 residues. CDR3 residues: CASSLGGYEQYF. CDR3 sequence (DNA): TGTGCCAGCAGCTTGGGGGGGTACGAGCAGTACTTC. The whole variable domain, remainder taken from reference TRBV5-5 and TRBJ2-7, is DAGVTQSPTHLIKTRGQQVTLRCSPISGHKSVSWYQQVLGQGPQFIFQYYEKEERGRGNFPDRFSARQFPNYSSELNVNALLLGDSALYLCASSLGGYEQYFGPGTRLTVT.

V gene TRBV10-3 combines with J gene TRBJ2-7; D is possibly TRBD1 (6 bases). The germline V gene encodes CDR1 ENHRY and CDR2 SYGVKD. V was shortened by 3 bases and J by 2 bases, with 11 bases between the two germline ends. The length of the CDR3 is 14 residues. In DNA form, the CDR3 reads TGTGCCATCAGTGACGCACAGGGTCCCTACGAGCAGTACTTC. Its translation: CAISDAQGPYEQYF.

The J gene is TRBJ2-2, the V gene TRBV11-3; perhaps TRBD1 as D (8 bases). The CDR3 length is 23 residues. V was clipped by 2 bases and J by 6 bases, with 37 bases between them. Germline assignment: CDR1 SGHNT and CDR2 YENEEA. CDR3 sequence reads: CASSLFLGEGDRTHPRAPGELFF. CDR3 DNA sequence: TGTGCCAGCAGCTTATTTTTGGGGGAGGGGGACAGGACGCACCCCCGGGCACCCGGGGAGCTGTTTTTT.

This rearrangement joins TRBV27 to TRBJ1-6; D gene unclear. V dropped 0 bases and J dropped 7 bases, with 16 bases sitting between them. CDR1 is MNHEY, CDR2 SMNVEV, per germline (reference sequence). This CDR3 spans 17 amino acids. DNA of the CDR3: TGTGCCAGCAGTTTATCTGCGGGCGGGGAGTTGAATTCACCCCTCCACTTT. Protein product: CASSLSAGGELNSPLHF.

This CDR3 is CASSLGSRNEQFF. Written as DNA, the CDR3 is TGTGCCAGCAGCTTAGGTAGTCGCAATGAGCAGTTCTTC. The V gene is TRBV7-9, the J gene TRBJ2-1, with unresolved D. With 1 base removed from V and 6 bases from J, the gap between germline ends came to 7 bases. The CDR3 is 13 amino acids. Germline V gives CDR1 SEHNR, CDR2 FQNEAQ (reference sequence).

This clonotype has more than one count but fewer than ten. This chain joins TRBV20-1 and TRBJ1-6; no definite D call. Germline loops: CDR1 DFQATT, CDR2 SNEGSKA (reference sequence). The germline V and J ends were trimmed by 3 bases and 7 bases, with 16 bases remaining between them. The length of the CDR3 is 15 residues. In nucleotides, the CDR3 is TGCAGTGCTAGTTGGAATAGTCTCGGAAATTCACCCCTCCACTTT. It translates to CSASWNSLGNSPLHF.

The V call is TRBV5-6, the J call TRBJ2-7, with D possibly matching TRBD1 (5 bases). CDR1 and CDR2 (germline): SGHDT, YYEEEE. The CDR3 is made up of 14 amino acids. V was pared by 4 bases and J by 2 bases, with 13 bases between. As DNA, the CDR3 is TGTGCCAGCAGCCCCCTTCAGGGTCCCTACGAGCAGTACTTC. Protein sequence: CASSPLQGPYEQYF.

In this sample, this clonotype turned up a few times. This chain links TRBV30 with TRBJ2-5, with D perhaps given as TRBD1 or TRBD2 (6 bases each). V gave up 1 base and J gave up 4 bases, with 19 bases separating them. This CDR3 is 16 amino acids long. The germline V gene has CDR1 GTSNPN and CDR2 SVGIG (reference sequence). DNA of the CDR3: TGTGCCTGGAGTGAATCGGCTAGGGGGGTGAGAGAGACCCAGTACTTC. Encoded protein: CAWSESARGVRETQYF.

In its sample, this clonotype ranks as medium-sized. This chain uses TRBV5-4 with TRBJ2-3; no clear D. The length of the CDR3 is 13 residues. Trimming stripped 3 bases from V and 5 bases from J, with 10 bases between. Germline CDR1 is SGHNT and CDR2 is YYREEE (reference sequence). Here the CDR3 reads CASSSQAGDTQYF. The CDR3 nucleotides are TGTGCCAGCAGCTCCCAGGCTGGAGATACGCAGTATTTT.

The chain is built from TRBV5-4 and TRBJ1-1; D not resolved. The CDR3 is 14 amino acids. V was trimmed by 6 bases and J by 1 base, leaving 13 bases between them. Germline V gene lookup returns CDR1 SGHNT and CDR2 YYREEE (reference sequence). In nucleotides, the CDR3 is TGTGCCAGCACCATCGACTTTACGAACACTGAAGCTTTCTTT. This translates into CASTIDFTNTEAFF.

Relative to its sample, this clonotype is medium-sized. V is TRBV30 and J is TRBJ2-2, with D uncertain. The length of the CDR3 is 13 residues. The germline CDR1 and CDR2 sequences are GTSNPN and SVGIG (reference sequence). The V and J ends lost 4 bases and 0 bases respectively, with 6 bases between them. The CDR3 loop reads CAWTGANTGELFF. DNA for the CDR3: TGTGCCTGGACAGGTGCGAACACCGGGGAGCTGTTTTTT.